The clone carrying this T cell receptor beta chain was recorded at least ten times. The data stem from a study of T cells in Graves' hyperthyroidism and ophthalmopathy. Study-level background: Specimen type is peripheral blood, collected at initial diagnosis prior to any treatment.

Hyperthyroidism in the patients, aged 18 to 65, was newly diagnosed and under 2 months in duration. Out of 8.5 to 10 ml of fresh peripheral blood came the PBMCs. V lost 6 bases, J lost 5 bases, and 14 bases lay in between. CDR3 length: 13 amino acids. Germline-derived CDR1 and CDR2 are DFQATT and SNEGSKA (reference sequence). It was RNA transcripts that yielded the amplified TCR beta CDR3 regions. An initial round of RT-PCR targeting the TCR CDR3 relied on the HTBI primer set. TCRdb analysed the multiplex PCR reads with MiXCR anew, one entry per CDR3 protein. The sample comprises fewer than 400,000 distinct CDR3 sequences, about 15% of which are singletons, and about a quarter rests with the top ten.

This receptor was identified in a woman aged 18-29 years with Graves' hyperthyroidism that later progressed to Graves' ophthalmopathy. Sequences were obtained from blood. The genes are TRBV20-1 and TRBJ1-3; unclear D gene. CDR3 DNA sequence: TGCAGTGCCACGCCGCGAGGGAGAAACACCATATATTTT. This gives the protein CSATPRGRNTIYF.